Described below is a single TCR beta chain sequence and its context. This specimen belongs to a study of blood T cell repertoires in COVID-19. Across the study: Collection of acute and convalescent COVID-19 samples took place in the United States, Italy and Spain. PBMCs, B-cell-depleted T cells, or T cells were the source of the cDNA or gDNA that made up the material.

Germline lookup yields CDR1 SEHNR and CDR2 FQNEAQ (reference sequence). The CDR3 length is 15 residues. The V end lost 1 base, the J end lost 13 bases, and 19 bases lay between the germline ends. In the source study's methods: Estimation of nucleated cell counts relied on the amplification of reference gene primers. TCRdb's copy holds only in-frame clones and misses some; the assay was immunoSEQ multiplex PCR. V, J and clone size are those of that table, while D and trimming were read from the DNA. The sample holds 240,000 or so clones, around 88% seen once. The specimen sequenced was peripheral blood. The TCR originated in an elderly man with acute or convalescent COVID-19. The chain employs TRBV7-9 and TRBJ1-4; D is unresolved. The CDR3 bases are TGTGCCAGCAGCTTAGGGAGGGCAGCCGGGGAAGGACTGTTTTTT. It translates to CASSLGRAAGEGLFF.